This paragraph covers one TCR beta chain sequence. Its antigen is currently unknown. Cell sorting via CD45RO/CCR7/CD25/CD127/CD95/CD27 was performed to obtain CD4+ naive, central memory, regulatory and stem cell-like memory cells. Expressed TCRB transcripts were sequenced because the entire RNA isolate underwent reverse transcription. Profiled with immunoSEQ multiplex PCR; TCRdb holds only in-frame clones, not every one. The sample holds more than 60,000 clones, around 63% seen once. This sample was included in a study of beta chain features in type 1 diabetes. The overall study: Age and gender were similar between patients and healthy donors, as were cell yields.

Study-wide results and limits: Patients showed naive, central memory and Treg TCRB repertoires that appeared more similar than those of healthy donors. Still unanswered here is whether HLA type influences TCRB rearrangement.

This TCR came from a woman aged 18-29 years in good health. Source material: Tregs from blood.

The CDR3 here is CSALNTEAFF. CDR3 DNA sequence: TGCAGTGCCCTAAACACTGAAGCTTTCTTT. The genes are TRBV20-1 and TRBJ1-1; D gene unclear. Germline V lookup: CDR1 DFQATT, CDR2 SNEGSKA (reference sequence). Trimming cost V 6 bases and J 2 bases, with 4 bases left between them. The CDR3 is made up of 10 amino acids.